Following are 16 T cell receptor beta chains from one sample sequenced in a study of blood T cell repertoires in COVID-19. The protocol was immunoSEQ multiplex PCR, while the TCRdb copy is restricted to in-frame clones and leaves out a portion. The table shows tens of thousands of clones, with 75% to 90% occurring only once. The sample taken for sequencing was peripheral blood. Receptors were obtained from a man aged 60 to 75 with active COVID-19.

J is TRBJ2-1 and V is TRBV4-1; the match to TRBD2 covers 14 bases. CDR3 length: 16 amino acids. Trimming removed 4 bases from V and 7 bases from J; junction bases left unmatched: 6. The germline gives CDR1 MGHRA, CDR2 YSYEKL. The chain's CDR3 is CASSRGLAGGSNEQFF. CDR3 nucleotide sequence: TGCGCCAGCAGCCGCGGACTAGCGGGAGGATCAAATGAGCAGTTCTTC.

The chain employs TRBV14 and TRBJ2-3; TRBD2 matches at 7 bases. Germline lookup yields CDR1 SGHDN and CDR2 FVKESK. The CDR3 covers 13 residues. Trimming cost V 1 base and J 8 bases; bases outside gene matches: 3. The CDR3: CASSQVRGGTQYF. The CDR3 nucleotides read TGTGCCAGCAGCCAAGTACGCGGGGGTACGCAGTATTTT.

The chain combines TRBV11-2 with TRBJ2-7, with D hard to call. Trimming stripped 0 bases from V and 3 bases from J, with 3 bases between. The CDR3 consists of 12 residues. Looked up from germline, CDR1 is SGHAT and CDR2 is FQNNGV. The CDR3 sequence: CASSLDYYEQYF. CDR3 sequence (DNA): TGTGCCAGCAGCTTAGACTACTACGAGCAGTACTTC.

The CDR3 sequence is CASSIGGGQETQYF. For the CDR3, the DNA is TGTGCCAGTAGTATAGGAGGGGGACAAGAGACCCAGTACTTC. The rearrangement uses TRBV19 and TRBJ2-5; the D gene is possibly TRBD1 (6 bases). V was pared by 1 base and J by 2 bases, with 8 bases between. The CDR3 runs to 14 residues. CDR1 is LNHDA and CDR2 is SQIVND in the germline V gene (reference sequence). The entire variable domain, with the rest obtained from reference TRBV19 and TRBJ2-5, is as follows: DGGITQSPKYLFRKEGQNVTLSCEQNLNHDAMYWYRQDPGQGLRLIYYSQIVNDFQKGDIAEGYSVSREKKESFPLTVTSAQKNPTAFYLCASSIGGGQETQYFGPGTRLLVL.

The V call is TRBV3-1 (or the pseudogene TRBV3-2), the J call TRBJ2-7; 8 positions match TRBD2. Germline lookup yields CDR1 LGHDT and CDR2 YNNKEL (reference sequence). CDR3 length: 16 residues. V lost 1 base and J lost 6; bases outside the gene matches: 11. The CDR3 loop is CASSQGLAGAVLEQYF. In nucleotides, the CDR3 is TGTGCCAGCAGCCAAGGCCTAGCGGGTGCTGTTCTCGAGCAGTACTTC.

The chain is built from TRBV4-1 and TRBJ2-4; 10 bases align to TRBD2. CDR3 length: 19 residues. Unmatched junction bases numbered 12, after V lost 4 bases and J lost 0 bases. The germline V gene encodes CDR1 MGHRA and CDR2 YSYEKL. The CDR3 DNA sequence: TGCGCCAGCAGCCCCCAGTGGGCTAGCGGGGGATTAGCCAAAAACATTCAGTACTTC. Amino acids: CASSPQWASGGLAKNIQYF.

The V call is TRBV28, the J call TRBJ1-2, with TRBD1 matching over 10 bases. Looked up from germline, CDR1 is MDHEN and CDR2 is SYDVKM. J lost 8 bases, V lost 6 bases, and 6 bases had no gene match. The CDR3 contains 13 residues. CDR3 sequence reads: CASRSGTGAGYTF. The CDR3 DNA is TGTGCCAGCAGGTCCGGGACAGGGGCCGGCTACACCTTC.

The chain is built from TRBV11-2 and TRBJ1-2; 10 bases are a match to TRBD1. The length of the CDR3 is 14 residues. The ends lost 5 bases at V and 7 bases at J; junction bases unmatched: 7. Germline V gives CDR1 SGHAT, CDR2 FQNNGV. CDR3 coding DNA: TGTGCCAGCAGCCAGACAGGGGGCGCAGGTGGCTACACCTTC. Translation: CASSQTGGAGGYTF.

This chain connects TRBV13 to TRBJ1-2; 8 bases align to TRBD1. CDR3 length: 14 residues. Germline V gives CDR1 PRHDT, CDR2 FYEKMQ (reference sequence). Losses at the gene ends were 5 bases for V and 5 bases for J; bases not matched to a gene: 7. The CDR3 region is CASSPRTGLYGYTF. The CDR3 DNA follows: TGTGCCAGCAGCCCCCGGACAGGGCTGTATGGCTACACCTTC.

CDR3 nucleotides: TGTGCCAGCAGTTTATTTCAGAACACTGAAGCTTTCTTT. It yields the protein CASSLFQNTEAFF. The gene calls are TRBV27 and TRBJ1-1; D is unresolved. This CDR3 is 13 amino acids long. Germline V gives CDR1 MNHEY, CDR2 SMNVEV (reference sequence). Trimming removed 1 base from V and 1 base from J, with 4 bases in between.

The rearrangement uses TRBV7-3 and TRBJ2-3, with 12 bases lining up with TRBD2. Germline V gives CDR1 SGHTA, CDR2 FQGTGA. V was pared by 1 base and J by 5 bases, with 13 bases of the junction left unmatched. The CDR3 length is 19 residues. The DNA for the CDR3 is TGTGCCAGCAGCTTAAGTGCGACTAGCGGGGGAGAATCACGAGATACGCAGTATTTT. It translates to CASSLSATSGGESRDTQYF.

The rearrangement joins TRBV29-1 to TRBJ2-7; D might be TRBD2 (6 bases). V dropped 4 bases and J dropped 5 bases, with 27 bases sitting between them. In germline, CDR1 is SQVTM, CDR2 ANQGSEA. The CDR3 runs 17 residues. CDR3 DNA sequence: TGCAGCGTTGCGCCACTTTCTAGCGAGTGGGGAAGGAACGAGCAGTACTTC. Amino acid sequence: CSVAPLSSEWGRNEQYF.

The CDR3 nucleotides are TGTGCCAGCAGCAAAAGAAGGACAGGGATGGATACGCAGTATTTT. Amino acids: CASSKRRTGMDTQYF. J is TRBJ2-3 and V is TRBV2; 8 nucleotides match TRBD1. This CDR3 comprises 15 residues. Looked up from germline, CDR1 is SNHLY and CDR2 is FYNNEI. J was trimmed by 6 bases and V by 6 bases; bases with no gene match: 11.

This clone was seen just once. Here the CDR3 reads CASSQRGTAGETQYF. As DNA, the CDR3 is TGCGCCAGCAGTCAAAGGGGGACAGCCGGGGAGACCCAGTACTTC. This sequence joins TRBV23-1 and TRBJ2-5; TRBD1 aligns across 7 bases. TRBV23-1 is treated as an ORF (open reading frame) with a function not yet certain. V lost 2 bases to trimming and J lost 5 bases; unmatched junction nucleotides: 8. The CDR3 has 15 residues.

In its sample, this clone was seen a few times. The CDR3 DNA reads TGTGCCAGTAATTGGAGACCCGAGTTGCCCCAGCATTTT. Its protein is CASNWRPELPQHF. V gene TRBV19 combines with J gene TRBJ1-5; D remains ambiguous. CDR3 size: 13 residues. V was pared by 7 bases and J by 9 bases, with 16 bases between. Germline CDR1 LNHDA, CDR2 SQIVND (reference sequence).

This chain links TRBV2 with TRBJ1-1; D ambiguous. V was trimmed by 7 bases and J by 1 base, leaving 16 bases between them. Germline V gives CDR1 SNHLY, CDR2 FYNNEI. CDR3 length equals 15 residues. CDR3 DNA sequence: TGTGCCAGCAACCCCGACATGGTATCGAACACTGAAGCTTTCTTT. Protein sequence: CASNPDMVSNTEAFF. The full variable domain, rest sourced from reference TRBV2 and TRBJ1-1, is EPEVTQTPSHQVTQMGQEVILRCVPISNHLYFYWYRQILGQKVEFLVSFYNNEISEKSEIFDDQFSVERPDGSNFTLKIRSTKLEDSAMYFCASNPDMVSNTEAFFGQGTRLTVV.